This TCR beta chain was found in a study of blood T cell repertoires in COVID-19 (dated by TCRdb to 2020 to 2022). Regarding the complete study: Collaborator samples came from the United States, Italy and Spain and covered acute and convalescent phases of COVID-19. Where HLA class I and class II types were available, the types were taken from metadata supplied by the sample provider, not from assay-based typing. The material from the prospective study consisted of cDNA or gDNA derived from T cells, B-cell-depleted T cells, or PBMCs. Sample metadata almost always included a de-identified subject ID, COVID-19 status, age in years and sex. A freely available public database, intended as a resource for researchers studying the immune response to SARS-CoV-2, is where the repertoires were released. Deeply sampled blood TCRbeta repertoires from subjects exposed to, actively infected with, or recovered from COVID-19 were included in the dataset. The samples were drawn from two sources: the first 160 participants of the ongoing ImmuneRACE study, and about 1,300 subjects contributed by 6 global collaborators. Overall results and qualifications from the work: The amount of clinical and demographic metadata varied by source and participant and was provided uncurated.

A note on this clone: Its antigen has not been determined. No per-base quality is available; no much larger clone lies one base away.

The immunoSEQ Assay, a bias-controlled multiplex PCR, was used to amplify TCRbeta CDR3 regions from genomic DNA. The study's own analysis went as follows. Within the assay, amplification of reference gene primers was used to estimate how many nucleated cells each sample contained. Sequence reads were collapsed and filtered to measure the absolute abundance of every unique TCRbeta CDR3 rearrangement. For each sample, productive Simpson clonality was calculated as the square root of Simpson's diversity index over productive rearrangements. TCRdb holds this immuneACCESS table with in-frame rearrangements only. Some clones are missing; in checked studies, unresolved V genes explain under half, and the rest has no known cause. The D gene and trimming were derived from the DNA, and the V and J assignments and clone size from that table. Within this sample are approximately 230,000 clones, with roughly 80% of them counted one time only. The ten most abundant clones make up 20% of the sample.

Collaborating institutions collected whole blood in K2EDTA tubes following their own protocols. For TCRbeta analysis, collaborators shipped samples in one of three forms: frozen whole blood, isolated PBMCs, or DNA extracted from either of those sample types. Sequenced: peripheral blood. The sequence derives from a man aged 30 to 39 with active or convalescent COVID-19.

The DNA reads as follows: TGTGCCAGTAGTACCCAGACAGGGGGCGAGCAGTACTTC. Its protein reads: CASSTQTGGEQYF. The sequence links TRBV19 to TRBJ2-7, with 9 bases aligning to TRBD1. CDR1 and CDR2, looked up from the germline V gene (reference sequence), are LNHDA and SQIVND. V and J are trimmed by 4 bases and 6 bases, and the gene matches miss 4 bases of the junction. Inclusive of the bounding cysteine and phenylalanine, the CDR3 is 13 residues long. CDR3 DNA only is kept here, 39 bases in frame from base 1.